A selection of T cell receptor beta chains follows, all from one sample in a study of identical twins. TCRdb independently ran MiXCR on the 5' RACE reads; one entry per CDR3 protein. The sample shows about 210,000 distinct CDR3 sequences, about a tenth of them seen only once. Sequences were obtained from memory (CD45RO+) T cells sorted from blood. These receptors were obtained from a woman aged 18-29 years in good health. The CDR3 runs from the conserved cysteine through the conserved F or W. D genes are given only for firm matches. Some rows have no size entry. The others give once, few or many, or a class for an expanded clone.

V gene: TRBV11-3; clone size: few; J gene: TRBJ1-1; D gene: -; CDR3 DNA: TGTGCCAGCAGGAGCGACGGTCTTGGGTACACTGAAGCTTTCTTT; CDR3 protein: CASRSDGLGYTEAFF
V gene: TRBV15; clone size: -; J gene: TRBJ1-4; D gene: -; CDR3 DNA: TGTGCCACCAGCGAAGGAGGTCGCGGGTCAAACGAAAAACTGTTTTTT; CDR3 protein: CATSEGGRGSNEKLFF
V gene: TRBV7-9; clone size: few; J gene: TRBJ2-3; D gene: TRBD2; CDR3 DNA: TGTGCCAGCAGCTTAGGTGGGACTAGAGCAGATACGCAGTATTTT; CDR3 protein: CASSLGGTRADTQYF
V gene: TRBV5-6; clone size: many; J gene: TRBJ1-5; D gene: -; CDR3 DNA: TGTGCCAGTGGTCTTCGGTATAGCAATCAGCCCCAGCATTTT; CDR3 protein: CASGLRYSNQPQHF
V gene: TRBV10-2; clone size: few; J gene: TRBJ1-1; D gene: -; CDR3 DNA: TGCGCCAGCAGCCCTACAGGGTTATACGAAGCTTTCTTT; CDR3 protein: CASSPTGLYEAFF
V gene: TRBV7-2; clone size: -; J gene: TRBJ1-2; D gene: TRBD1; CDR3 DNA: TGTGCCGGCAGCGGCCGGGACAGGGTCTATGGCTACACCTTC; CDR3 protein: CAGSGRDRVYGYTF
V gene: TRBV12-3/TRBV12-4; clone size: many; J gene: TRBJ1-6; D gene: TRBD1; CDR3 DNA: TGTGCCAGCAGTTGGGGACAGGGTGCTGGGCCCCTCCACTTT; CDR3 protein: CASSWGQGAGPLHF
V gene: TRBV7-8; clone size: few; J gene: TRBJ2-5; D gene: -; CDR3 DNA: TGTGCCAGCAGCTTACGCGGGCAGGCCCAAGAGACCCAGTACTTC; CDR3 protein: CASSLRGQAQETQYF
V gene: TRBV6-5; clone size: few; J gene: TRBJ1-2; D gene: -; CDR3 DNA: TGTGCCAGCAGTTCCGACCCCCAGACAGGTTCGGTCTATGGCTACACCTTC; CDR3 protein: CASSSDPQTGSVYGYTF
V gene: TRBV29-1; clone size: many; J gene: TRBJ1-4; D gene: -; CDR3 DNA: TGCAGCGCCCGAAGCTACCACGGAACTAATGAAAAACTGTTTTTT; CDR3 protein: CSARSYHGTNEKLFF
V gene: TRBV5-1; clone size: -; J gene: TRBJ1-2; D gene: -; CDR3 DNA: TGCGCCAGCAGCTCAGCATGGGGAAGCCATAACTATGGCTACACCTTC; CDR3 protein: CASSSAWGSHNYGYTF
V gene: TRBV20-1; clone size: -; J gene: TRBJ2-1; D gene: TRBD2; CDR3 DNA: TGCAGTGCTAGGGTAGCGGGAGTAGGTAATGAGCAGTTCTTC; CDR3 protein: CSARVAGVGNEQFF
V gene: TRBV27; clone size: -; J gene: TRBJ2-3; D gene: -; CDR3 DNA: TGTGCCAGCAGCCTGGCCAGGAAGGGGACAGATACGCAGTATTTT; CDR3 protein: CASSLARKGTDTQYF
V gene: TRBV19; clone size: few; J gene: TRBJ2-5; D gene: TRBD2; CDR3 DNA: TGTGCCAGTAGTATTGGTTCTCTGCTAGCGGGGTGGCAGACCCAGTACTTC; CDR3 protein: CASSIGSLLAGWQTQYF
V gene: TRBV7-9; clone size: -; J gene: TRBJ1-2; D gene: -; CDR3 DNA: TGTGCCAGCAGCCCTTTGGCCAGCACCGACGGCTACACCTTC; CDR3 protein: CASSPLASTDGYTF
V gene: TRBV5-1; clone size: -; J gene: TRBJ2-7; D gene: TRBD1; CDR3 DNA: TGCGCCAGCAGCTCGACAGGGGTCCTCTACGAGCAGTACTTC; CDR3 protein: CASSSTGVLYEQYF
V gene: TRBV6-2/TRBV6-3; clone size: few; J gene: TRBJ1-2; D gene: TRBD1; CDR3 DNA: TGTGCCAGCAGTCGACAGGGGGTAGACTATGGCTACACCTTC; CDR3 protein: CASSRQGVDYGYTF
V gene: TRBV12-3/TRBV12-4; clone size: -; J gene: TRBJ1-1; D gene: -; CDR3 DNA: TGTGCCAGCAGTTTTGGGGGGAGGTTCGAAGCTTTCTTT; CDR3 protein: CASSFGGRFEAFF
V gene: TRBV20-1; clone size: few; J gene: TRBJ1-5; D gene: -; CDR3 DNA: TGCAGTGCTAGAGAGGGTGCAGGACGGCCCAATCAGCCCCAGCATTTT; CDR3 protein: CSAREGAGRPNQPQHF
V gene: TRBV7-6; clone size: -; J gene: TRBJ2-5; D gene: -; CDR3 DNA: TGTGCCAGCAGGAATAGTGAGACCCAGTACTTC; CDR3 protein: CASRNSETQYF
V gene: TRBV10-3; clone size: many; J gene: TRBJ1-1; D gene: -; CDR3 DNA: TGTGCCATCAGTGATTGGGTGGGCACTGAAGCTTTCTTT; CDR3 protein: CAISDWVGTEAFF
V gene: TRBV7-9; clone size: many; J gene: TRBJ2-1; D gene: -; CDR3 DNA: TGTGCCAGCAGCTCATCCGTACCGGGGGTGAATGAGCAGTTCTTC; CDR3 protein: CASSSSVPGVNEQFF
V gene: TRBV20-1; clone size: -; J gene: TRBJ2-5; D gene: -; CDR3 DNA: TGCAGTGCTAGGGGTAGCGGAGGGGGGGAGACCCAGTACTTC; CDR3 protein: CSARGSGGGETQYF
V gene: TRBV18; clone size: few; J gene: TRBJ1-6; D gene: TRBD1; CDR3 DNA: TGTGCCAGCTCACCACCCGGGACAGAAAAGAATTCACCCCTCCACTTT; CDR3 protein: CASSPPGTEKNSPLHF
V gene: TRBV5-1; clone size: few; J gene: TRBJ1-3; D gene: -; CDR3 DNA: TGCGCCAGCAGCGGGGCCTCTCTCTCTGGAAACACCATATATTTT; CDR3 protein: CASSGASLSGNTIYF
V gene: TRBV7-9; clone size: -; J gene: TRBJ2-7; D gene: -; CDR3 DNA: TGTGCCAGCAGCTTAGACGGACCCTACGAGCAGTACTTC; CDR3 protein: CASSLDGPYEQYF
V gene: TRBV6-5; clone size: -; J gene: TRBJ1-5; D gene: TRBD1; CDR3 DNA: TGTGCCAGCAGTTACGGGACAGGGTACCAGCCCCAGCATTTT; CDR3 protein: CASSYGTGYQPQHF
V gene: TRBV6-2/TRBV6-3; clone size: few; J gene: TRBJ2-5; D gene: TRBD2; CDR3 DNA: TGTGCCAGCAGTTTCGGGGGGACGTACCAAGAGACCCAGTACTTC; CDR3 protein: CASSFGGTYQETQYF
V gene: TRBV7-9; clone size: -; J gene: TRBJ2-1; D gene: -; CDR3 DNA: TGTGCCAGCAGCTCCCCCGACGGGCTCGTTCGAGCTGAGCAGTTCTTC; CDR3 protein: CASSSPDGLVRAEQFF
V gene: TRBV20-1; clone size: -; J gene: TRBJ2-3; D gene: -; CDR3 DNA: TGCAGTGCTTCATACGGGATAGATACGCAGTATTTT; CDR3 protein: CSASYGIDTQYF
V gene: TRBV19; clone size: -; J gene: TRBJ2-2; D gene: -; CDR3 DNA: TGTGCCAGTAATAGAGGGGACACCGGGGAGCTGTTTTTT; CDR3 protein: CASNRGDTGELFF
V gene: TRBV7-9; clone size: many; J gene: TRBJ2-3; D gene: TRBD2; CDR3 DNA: TGTGCCAGCAGCGTAGCGGGGGGCCGGGGGCAGTATTTT; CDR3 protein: CASSVAGGRGQYF
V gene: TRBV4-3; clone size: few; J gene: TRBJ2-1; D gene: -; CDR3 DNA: TGCGCCAGCAGCCAAGGCCTCGGGGGCAATGAGCAGTTCTTC; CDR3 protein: CASSQGLGGNEQFF
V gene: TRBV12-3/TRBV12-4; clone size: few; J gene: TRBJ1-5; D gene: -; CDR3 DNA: TGTGCCAGCAGTGGACAGTACGGGAGTAATCAGCCCCAGCATTTT; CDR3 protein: CASSGQYGSNQPQHF
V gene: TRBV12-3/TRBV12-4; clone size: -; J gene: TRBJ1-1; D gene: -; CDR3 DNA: TGTGCCAGCAGTTTAAGACGAGGGCTGGGCACTGAAGCTTTCTTT; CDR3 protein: CASSLRRGLGTEAFF
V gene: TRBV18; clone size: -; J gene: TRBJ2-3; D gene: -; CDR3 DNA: TGTGCCAGCTCATGGACCGGGCCAACAGATACGCAGTATTTT; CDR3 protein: CASSWTGPTDTQYF
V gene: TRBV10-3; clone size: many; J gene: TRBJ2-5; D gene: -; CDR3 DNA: TGTGCCGTCGGGCAGAAGAAAGAGACCCAGTACTTC; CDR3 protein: CAVGQKKETQYF
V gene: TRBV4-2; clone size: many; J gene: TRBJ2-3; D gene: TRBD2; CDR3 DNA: TGTGCCAGCAGCCAAGCTAAGCGGGGAGCAGATACGCAGTATTTT; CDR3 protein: CASSQAKRGADTQYF
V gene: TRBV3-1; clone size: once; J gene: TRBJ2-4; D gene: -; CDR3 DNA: TGTGCCAGCACTCAAGATTCGAAAAGACCGTTAGCCAAAAACATTCAGTACTTC; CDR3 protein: CASTQDSKRPLAKNIQYF
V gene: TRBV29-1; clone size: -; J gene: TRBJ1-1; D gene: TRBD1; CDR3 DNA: TGCAGCGTTGTGGGGACAGGGGTGAACACTGAAGCTTTCTTT; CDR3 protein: CSVVGTGVNTEAFF
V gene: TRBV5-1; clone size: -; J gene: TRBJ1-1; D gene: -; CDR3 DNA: TGCGCCAGCAGACGAGGGGCGGGGCCCGTTAACACTGAAGCTTTCTTT; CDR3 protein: CASRRGAGPVNTEAFF
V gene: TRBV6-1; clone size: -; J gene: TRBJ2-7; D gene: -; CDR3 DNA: TGTGCCAGCAGTCCCTGGGACTCCAGCGGCCACGAGCAGTACTTC; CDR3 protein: CASSPWDSSGHEQYF
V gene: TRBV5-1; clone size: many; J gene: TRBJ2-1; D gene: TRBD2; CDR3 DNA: TGCGCCAGCAGCTTCCCTAGCGGGGGGAATGAGCAGTTCTTC; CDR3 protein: CASSFPSGGNEQFF
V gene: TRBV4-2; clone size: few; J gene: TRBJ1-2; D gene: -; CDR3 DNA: TGTGCCAGCAGCCAAGAGACATATGGCTACACCTTC; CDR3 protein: CASSQETYGYTF
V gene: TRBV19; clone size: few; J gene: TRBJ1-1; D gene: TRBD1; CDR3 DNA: TGTGCCAGTACTATTTTGGGACAGGGCGCTGAAGCTTTCTTT; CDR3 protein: CASTILGQGAEAFF
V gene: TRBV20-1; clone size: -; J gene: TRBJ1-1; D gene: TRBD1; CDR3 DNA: TGCAGTGCTAGGACAGGGATTTCCACTGAAGCTTTCTTT; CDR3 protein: CSARTGISTEAFF
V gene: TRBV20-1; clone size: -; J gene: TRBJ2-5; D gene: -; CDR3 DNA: TGCAGTGCTAGCCTTCTAGCCGGGGGTATGCCCCAGTACTTC; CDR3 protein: CSASLLAGGMPQYF
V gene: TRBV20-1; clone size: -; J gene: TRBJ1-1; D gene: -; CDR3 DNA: TGCAGTGCTAGAACGACTCCCGGAGCTTTCTTT; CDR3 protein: CSARTTPGAFF
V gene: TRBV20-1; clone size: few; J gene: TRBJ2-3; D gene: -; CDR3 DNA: TGCAGTGCTAGAGATATCGGGATCCTCACAGATACGCAGTATTTT; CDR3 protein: CSARDIGILTDTQYF
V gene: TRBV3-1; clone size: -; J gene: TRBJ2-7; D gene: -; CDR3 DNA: TGTGCCAGCAGCTCACTCGGTGGGTACGAGCAGTACTTC; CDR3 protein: CASSSLGGYEQYF
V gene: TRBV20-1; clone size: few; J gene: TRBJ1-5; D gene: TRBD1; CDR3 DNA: TGCAGTGCTAAAGGTCCAGGACAGGGTTCTCAGCCCCAGCATTTT; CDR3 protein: CSAKGPGQGSQPQHF
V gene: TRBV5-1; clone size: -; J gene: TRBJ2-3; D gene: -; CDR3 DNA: TGCGCCAGCAGCTTGTTGGCCGCCCGGAGCGGAACAGATACGCAGTATTTT; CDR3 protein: CASSLLAARSGTDTQYF
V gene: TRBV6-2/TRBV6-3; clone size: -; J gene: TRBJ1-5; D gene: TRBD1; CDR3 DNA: TGTGCCAGCAGAGGACAGGGGGATACTCAGCCCCAGCATTTT; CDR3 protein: CASRGQGDTQPQHF
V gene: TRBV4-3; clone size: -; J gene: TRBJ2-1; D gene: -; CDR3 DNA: TGCGCCAGCAGCCAAGAAGGGTTGCCCGGGGGAGAGCAGTTCTTC; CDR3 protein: CASSQEGLPGGEQFF
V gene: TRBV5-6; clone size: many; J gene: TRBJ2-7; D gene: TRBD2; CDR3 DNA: TGTGCCAGCAGCCCTAGCGGGGGATCCTACGAGCAGTACTTC; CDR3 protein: CASSPSGGSYEQYF